The present T cell receptor (beta chain) was sequenced within a study of cytomegalovirus exposure and HLA in healthy donors (dated by TCRdb to between 2016 and 2019). For context, the study as a whole: An earlier analysis of more than 550 of the donors reported about 280 Gb of sequence data and around 120 million unique TCR beta sequences obtained from about 170 million T cells. Every repertoire in the discovery cohort had been generated on one and the same sequencing platform. The study combined high-throughput TCR immunosequencing, statistical association of individual TCRs with disease status, and machine learning to predict cytomegalovirus infection status. A separate validation cohort of 90 to 150 different subjects was used in addition to the roughly 720-subject first cohort. Donor age, sex, ethnicity and CMV serostatus were compiled alongside the repertoire data. Genome-wide SNP genotypes for about three fifths of the 666 donors were used in a later genetic analysis, which treated that subset as a discovery cohort. The later analysis used no new phenotypic data to find candidate immune exposures, relying instead on TCR beta sequences and their occurrence across donors. A later analysis re-analyzed previously published TCR beta repertoires from 500 to 700 donors and added high-resolution HLA genotyping to study TCR occurrence patterns. The T cell repertoires of some 700 subjects were profiled by immunosequencing and related to cytomegalovirus serostatus. An early release covering roughly 640 HLA-typed donors comprised about 300 gigabases of sequencing data and 85 million or so unique TCR sequences. Among several hundred genotyped donors of the cohort, an average of around 240,000 unique TCR beta nucleotide sequences was sequenced per donor, of which about 19% were non-productive. Five DR-DQ haplotypes were handled as single units for association and clustering because linkage in the cohort was strong. HLA typing included class I and class II loci at four-digit resolution. Of the roughly 410 genotyped donors, approximately 80% were placed in the genetic ancestry cluster associated with self-reported Caucasian donors. The number of typed donors differed by locus: about 620-640 for A, B, C, DRB1 and DQB1; 500 to 550 for DQA1; some 590 for DPA1; and some 470 for DPB1. The study aimed to test whether cataloging public T cell receptors could reveal signatures of past pathogen exposure. In an earlier analysis of over 550 of the donors, high-throughput TCR beta sequencing was used to judge whether each TCR beta V gene segment behaved as functional or pseudogenic.

General study outcomes and caveats: In a later analysis, HLA-associated TCR beta chains showed more clonal expansion and lower generation probabilities than non-associated chains that were equally common. A few of the identified cytomegalovirus-associated TCR beta chains were confirmed in vitro to be specific for cytomegalovirus antigens. For the cohort, immune exposure information was limited to CMV serostatus. Because the 87-base-pair reads could not distinguish some IMGT-functional V segments, including TRBV6-2 and TRBV6-3, those segments were excluded. When HLA alleles, especially DR and DQ, strongly co-occurred, attributing TCR associations to individual alleles was difficult. Correlated functional status among segregating V segments might be attributable to linkage disequilibrium, but an unknown experimental factor could not be ruled out. While some public TCRs were present in many individuals, most TCR sequences turned up only very rarely across donors. Cytomegalovirus status was reported to be diagnosed by the classifier with high specificity and sensitivity in both the original and validation cohorts. Sequencing depth was assumed to be roughly uniform across donors in the presence/absence analyses, though that assumption may not hold. Broadly in line with IMGT annotations, most TCR beta V segments showed up in productive rearrangements about 87% or about 30% of the time in an earlier analysis of approximately 600 of the donors. A cluster of highly shared sequence variants was judged likely to represent a technical artifact of the sequencing pipeline. A later analysis found that TCR association rates varied across HLA loci, with DRB1 alleles showing the most associated TCRs and HLA-C alleles the fewest. Because counts were too low, approximately 18 rarely observed V segments, including chromosome 9 orphons, were excluded from the earlier analysis of 587 of the donors. Because some donors lacked HLA typing at each locus, the association tests relied only on the typed subset. A later analysis found that most CMV-associated TCR beta chains appeared HLA-restricted, with HLA associations seemingly driven largely by CMV exposure. A further reported finding was that TCR beta sequences accurately predicted the HLA-A and HLA-B alleles for most subjects in the first cohort. The study gave a list of over 150 TCR beta chains associated with cytomegalovirus. A later genetic analysis associated a missense DCLRE1C variant with V-gene and J-gene trimming of TCR beta chains, and an independent cohort replicated the association. A later analysis associated about 17,000 TCR beta sequences with specific HLA alleles at a false discovery rate of 0.05. According to the authors, the approach could potentially be generalized to other disease states and immunological phenotypes. Only TCR beta chains were sequenced in this cohort, and the absence of alpha or paired-chain data limited detectable features. In a later genetic analysis, fewer N-insertions in productive TCRs were reported among donors in an Asian-associated ancestry cluster than the 666-donor mean. According to a later analysis, parvovirus B19, influenza, CMV and Epstein-Barr virus appeared linked to several top co-occurrence clusters.

Notes on this clone: The specificity of this receptor is unknown. No much larger clone is present one base from it, and per-base qualities are unavailable.

Libraries were constructed by the immunoSEQ multiplex PCR assay. For the multiplex PCR, a mixture combining 60 forward primers for TCR Vbeta segments and 13 reverse primers for TCR Jbeta segments was used. The CDR3 region of rearranged TCR beta genes was amplified from genomic DNA with a multiplex PCR assay. Amplified TCR beta libraries were sequenced as 87-base-pair reads on the Illumina HiSeq System. Regarding the original processing steps: In a later analysis, roughly 80 million unique TCR beta chains were counted across the roughly 610 repertoires, and around 10 million of these chains were shared by at least two donors. To remove PCR and sequencing errors, raw reads were error-corrected and collapsed into unique sequences using a nearest-neighbor algorithm that merged closely related sequences. Alignment of CDR3 sequences to IMGT reference sequences was used to assign V, D and J gene segments. For a sequence to be retained, a match of at least six nucleotides to both a V gene segment and a J gene segment was required. Rearrangements were classified as productive when the CDR3 lacked stop codons and remained in frame with V and J, and all other rearrangements were classified as non-productive. Following IMGT convention, CDR3 was defined as the stretch from the second conserved V-encoded cysteine up to the conserved J-encoded phenylalanine. The earlier analysis of 500 to 650 of the donors excluded any sequence lacking an unambiguous match to a single V gene segment. In an earlier analysis of some 590 of the donors, a V segment was called functional when productive rearrangements were above 56.7%, and segregating when the standard deviation between donors exceeded 5%. A statistical classification framework was built for diagnosing cytomegalovirus status from the catalog of TCR beta chain sequences. In a later analysis, V and J genes were assigned by comparing TCR nucleotide sequences against IMGT/GENE-DB human TR gene sequences. In a later analysis, CDR3 sequences and most-parsimonious VDJ recombination scenarios were assigned using the TCRdist pipeline. A later analysis defined each TCR beta chain by its CDR3 amino acid sequence plus V-gene family, and excluded reads lacking a unique V-gene family. To address suspected cross-contamination and a sequencing artifact, a later analysis removed 550 to 750 highly shared, low-generation-probability nucleotide sequences. For each public chain, a later analysis derived a clonal expansion index from normalized ranks of inferred template counts within each repertoire. Generation probabilities in a later analysis came from a VDJ recombination model fitted to out-of-frame rearrangements, and those results were checked against IGoR. Hypergeometric tests were used in a later analysis to score TCR-TCR, TCR-HLA and TCR-CMV co-occurrence, with a repertoire-size bias correction applied to the TCR pairs. In a later analysis, false discovery rates were estimated by permuting HLA or CMV assignments 20 times. In a later analysis, co-occurring TCRs were grouped using DBSCAN, with TCRdist sequence similarity added in when clustering inside HLA-allele-positive subsets. Repertoires with fewer than 30,000 or more than 120,000 public chains, plus five repertoires with anomalous nucleotide sharing, were excluded from co-occurrence clustering. Here the immuneACCESS table is served through TCRdb, limited to in-frame sequences with V and J called. Missing clones are a known gap in these copies; in checked studies unresolved V genes cover under half, and the rest lacks a known reason. D and trimming were read from the DNA, whereas the V and J calls and clone size are those reported in that table. The sample table holds just over 95,000 clones, of which about 81% were seen once. Approximately 4% of the sample comes from the top ten.

The cohort was made up of approximately 700 healthy bone marrow donors. Cohort members were all nominally healthy when sampled, although unrecorded immune exposures were likely present. The donor was CMV seropositive and belonged to the group of some 290 seropositive cohort members. A peripheral blood sample was collected from each donor, and TCR beta sequencing was performed on peripheral blood mononuclear cells. Genomic DNA was extracted from the blood cell samples with the Qiagen DNeasy Blood Extraction Kit. From V the trimming removes 4 bases and from J it removes 6 bases, while the gene matches leave 4 bases of the junction unaccounted for. CDR1 and CDR2 are drawn from the germline V gene: SQVTM, ANQGSEA. Taken from cysteine to phenylalanine, the CDR3 has 13 residues. Solely the CDR3 DNA is kept, with 39 bases framed from the first base.

The sequence derives from a woman aged 35 to 49 in good health and CMV-seropositive. This sequence uses TRBV29-1 and TRBJ2-2; a stretch of 8 junction bases matches TRBD1. Sample: PBMCs. In nucleotides, the sequence is TGCAGCGTTGGCCACAGGGGGGCCGGGGAGCTGTTTTTT. This yields the protein CSVGHRGAGELFF.